The entry below describes one TCR beta chain. No antigen is known for it. The genes and germline here are from mouse. cDNA serving as the sequencing template came from extracted, reverse transcribed RNA. Repertoires were generated with immunoSEQ multiplex PCR, while TCRdb's copy carries only in-frame clones and drops some. Observed in the sample are more than 90,000 clones, none of them singletons. This sample was included in a study of CD8+ T cells in alopecia areata. Study overall: Female C3H/HeJ mice aged roughly 6-10 weeks received skin from spontaneously alopecic C3H/HeJ graft donors aged roughly 6-12 months.

Study results and caveats: It was less clear whether patients shared TCRs than it was in mice, possibly because of HLA. Compared with normal scalp, lesional scalp had higher clonality and more expanded CD8+ clones. Scalp samples also contribute reads from the resident alphabeta T cells found in normal skin.

The sample taken for sequencing was lesional skin. The TCR originated in a C3H/HeJ mouse with alopecia areata. Mouse MHC haplotype: H2-k.

Partial CDR3 DNA: TGTGCCAGCAGTTTTGGGGGGGCAAACTCC. Translation gives CASSFGGANS. The whole CDR3 region reads CASSFGGANSDYTF. The chain is built from TRBV14 and TRBJ1-2; a possible D gene is TRBD1 (5 bases). The read halts 4 residues ahead of the CDR3 end, with the missing end drawn from the germline J gene. V lost 2 bases and J 0 bases, leaving 8 bases between the germline ends. The CDR3 contains 14 residues. Per germline, CDR1 SGHDT and CDR2 FRDEAV.